Presented here are 2 T cell receptor beta chains from one specimen sequenced in a study of beta chain features in type 1 diabetes. Study findings and constraints: Patients with Type 1 diabetes showed moderately but significantly shorter TCRB CDR3s in all four CD4+ subsets.

The authors reverse transcribed all of the isolated RNA, so sequencing captured expressed TCRB transcripts. Using immunoSEQ multiplex PCR, the repertoire was profiled, and TCRdb retains in-frame clones only, with some absent. The data show around 140,000 clones, approximately 10% seen once. These TCRs' antigens remain unknown. Sequencing was performed on central memory CD4+ T cells from blood. The receptors shown here come from a man aged 25-45 years with type 1 diabetes.

This clone showed up just a few times. This chain connects TRBV6-1 to TRBJ1-6; the D gene is possibly TRBD1 (6 bases). Between the trimmed V and J ends, which lost 10 bases and 10 bases, there was a span of 20 bases. Per the germline V gene, CDR1 is MNHNS and CDR2 is SASEGT. This CDR3 spans 14 amino acids. CDR3 loop: CAISPAQGNSPLHF. CDR3 nucleotide sequence: TGTGCCATCAGCCCAGCCCAGGGGAACTCACCCCTCCACTTT.

This chain uses TRBV5-8 with TRBJ2-7; 8 bases are shared with TRBD2. The CDR3 extends over 13 amino acids. Germline assignment: CDR1 SGHTS and CDR2 YDEGEE. Trimming removed 4 bases from V and 9 bases from J; junction bases left unmatched: 9. CDR3 bases: TGTGCCAGCAGCGGGGACGGAGCGGGGGCGCAGTACTTC. Translating gives CASSGDGAGAQYF.